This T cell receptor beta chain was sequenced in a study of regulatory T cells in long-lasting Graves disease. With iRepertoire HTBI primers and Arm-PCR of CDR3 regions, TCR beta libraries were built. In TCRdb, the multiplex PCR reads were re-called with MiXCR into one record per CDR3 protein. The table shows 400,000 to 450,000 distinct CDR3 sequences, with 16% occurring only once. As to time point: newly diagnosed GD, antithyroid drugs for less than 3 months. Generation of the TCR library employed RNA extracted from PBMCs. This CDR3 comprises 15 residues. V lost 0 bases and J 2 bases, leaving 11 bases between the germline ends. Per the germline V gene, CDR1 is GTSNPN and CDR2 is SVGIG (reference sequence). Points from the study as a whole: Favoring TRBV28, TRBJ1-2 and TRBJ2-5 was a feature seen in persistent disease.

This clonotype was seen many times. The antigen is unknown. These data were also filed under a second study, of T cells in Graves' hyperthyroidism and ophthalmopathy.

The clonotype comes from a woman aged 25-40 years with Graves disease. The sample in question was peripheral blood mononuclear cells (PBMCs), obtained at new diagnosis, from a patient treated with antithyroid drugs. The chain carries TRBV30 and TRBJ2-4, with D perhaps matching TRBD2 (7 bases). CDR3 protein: CAWSVGGGTKNIQYF. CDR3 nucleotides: TGTGCCTGGAGTGTAGGGGGAGGGACCAAAAACATTCAGTACTTC.